This T cell receptor beta chain was documented in a study of patients and donors after allogeneic stem cell transplantation. This clonotype was observed a handful of times. TCRdb used MiXCR to reprocess the RT-PCR reads, holding one entry per CDR3 protein. Here the sample spans approximately 200,000 distinct CDR3 sequences, roughly two fifths being singletons. Trimming removed 4 bases from V and 5 bases from J; junction bases left unmatched: 15. CDR3 size: 18 residues. The germline V gene has CDR1 DFQATT and CDR2 SNEGSKA (reference sequence). This sequence originates from a human donor who was either an allogeneic HSCT recipient or a stem cell or donor lymphocyte infusion donor (not recorded which). It is not recorded whose cells these are; they may come from a transplant donor. The chain employs TRBV20-1 and TRBJ2-1; TRBD2 aligns across 12 bases. What was sequenced was blood, either unsorted or a sorted T cell fraction (not recorded which). The CDR3 region has the DNA TGCAGTGCTAAGGGACAGGCAATTCGACTAGCGGGAGACAATGAGCAGTTCTTC. This translates into CSAKGQAIRLAGDNEQFF.